Each of the 28 T cell receptor beta chains below was sequenced from the same sample in a study of OX40 agonist ivuxolimab in advanced cancers. Produced via immunoSEQ multiplex PCR; TCRdb's table is partial and in-frame only. The data contain over 10,000 clones, approximately 84% of them seen just once; the ten biggest clones take up approximately 35%. The sample consisted of CD4+ or CD8+ T cells sorted from blood, taken in a trial of the OX40 agonist ivuxolimab. The receptor source for this set is an adult with an advanced solid tumor such as melanoma, head and neck, liver or kidney cancer.

The chain joins TRBV6-5 to TRBJ1-4; the D gene is possibly TRBD1 (6 bases). The V gene's germline CDR1 is MNHEY and CDR2 SVGAGI. This CDR3 has 15 amino acids. V lost 5 bases to trimming and J lost 8 bases, with 18 bases between them. The CDR3 DNA follows: TGTGCCAGCAGTGCAAGGACAGATAGGGGCGAAAAACTGTTTTTT. Its translation is CASSARTDRGEKLFF.

A single count supports this clone. The J gene is TRBJ2-4, the V gene TRBV7-9; TRBD1 matches at 10 bases. V lost 5 bases, J lost 10 bases, and 14 bases stayed unmatched. The CDR3 contains 16 residues. CDR1 is SEHNR, CDR2 FQNEAQ, per germline (reference sequence). The chain's CDR3 is CASSPGTGVGPGIQYF. In nucleotides, the CDR3 is TGTGCCAGCAGCCCGGGGACAGGGGTCGGGCCGGGGATTCAGTACTTC.

CDR3 in DNA: TGTGCCAGCAGTTTATCCCCCTCCGGCGAGCAGTACTTC. It specifies CASSLSPSGEQYF. The rearrangement joins TRBV27 to TRBJ2-7; D uncertain. Trimming pared 0 bases from V and 6 bases from J, leaving 9 bases between. Germline V gene sequence: CDR1 MNHEY, CDR2 SMNVEV (reference sequence). CDR3 length equals 13 residues.

The chain links TRBV29-1 to TRBJ2-7; D ambiguous. V gave up 0 bases and J gave up 1 base, with 10 bases separating them. The CDR3 extends over 14 amino acids. Per the germline V gene, CDR1 is SQVTM and CDR2 is ANQGSEA. DNA for the CDR3: TGCAGCGTTGAAGATCTTGGGGAATCCTACGAGCAGTACTTC. Its translation: CSVEDLGESYEQYF.

This clone is termed medium-sized (0.01 to 0.1%). V usage is TRBV2 and J usage is TRBJ1-1; tentative D call: TRBD1 (6 bases). The V gene lost 2 bases and the J gene lost 1 base, with 11 bases spanning the gap. CDR1 and CDR2 from the germline V gene are SNHLY and FYNNEI. This CDR3 has 15 residues. The CDR3 loop reads CASSERQGRNTEAFF. The CDR3 nucleotides read TGTGCCAGCAGTGAAAGGCAGGGGAGGAACACTGAAGCTTTCTTT.

The chain uses TRBV6-6 and TRBJ2-6; TRBD2 is a possible D gene (6 bases). Germline lookup yields CDR1 MNHNY and CDR2 SVGAGI (reference sequence). Trimming pared 10 bases from V and 9 bases from J, leaving 19 bases between. This CDR3 contains 14 residues. The chain's CDR3 is CAILWGDEGNVLTF. The DNA of the CDR3 is TGTGCCATCCTCTGGGGGGACGAGGGCAACGTCCTGACTTTC.

This clone was counted once. The rearrangement joins TRBV11-2 to TRBJ2-1, with 8 bases identical to TRBD1. CDR1 and CDR2 from the germline V gene are SGHAT and FQNNGV. The CDR3 spans 17 residues. After removal of 0 bases from V and 5 bases from J, the junction contained 9 bases not matched to a gene. In nucleotides, the CDR3 is TGTGCCAGCAGCTTAGAAAGCACCGGGACAGGTAACAATGAGCAGTTCTTC. Translated, it gives CASSLESTGTGNNEQFF.

This chain joins TRBV5-1 and TRBJ2-7; 11 nucleotides line up with TRBD1. Germline lookup yields CDR1 SGHRS and CDR2 YFSETQ. Germline trimming cut 3 bases from V and 5 bases from J; bases unmatched to any gene: 10. The CDR3 loop spans 16 amino acids. CDR3 loop: CASSWRDRGRNDEQYF. The CDR3 coding sequence is TGCGCCAGCAGCTGGCGGGACAGGGGGAGGAACGACGAGCAGTACTTC.

The V call is TRBV5-1, the J call TRBJ2-7; possibly TRBD2 for D (5 bases). The germline V gene encodes CDR1 SGHRS and CDR2 YFSETQ. The CDR3 has 11 residues. V was trimmed by 1 base and J by 7 bases, leaving 6 bases between them. The CDR3 protein is CASSLSGEQYF. The CDR3 DNA reads TGCGCCAGCAGCTTGTCGGGGGAGCAGTACTTC.

This chain connects TRBV13 to TRBJ2-3, with 11 bases lining up with TRBD2. Looked up from germline, CDR1 is PRHDT and CDR2 is FYEKMQ (reference sequence). This CDR3 is built from 15 residues. V shed 6 bases and J 6 bases; nucleotides not matched to a gene: 8. The CDR3 loop is CASSRLAGGMDTQYF. The DNA of the CDR3 is TGTGCCAGCAGTCGTCTAGCGGGAGGTATGGATACGCAGTATTTT.

This clone was counted between two and nine times. V and J are TRBV10-3 and TRBJ1-1, with 12 bases identical to TRBD1. The CDR3 spans 16 residues. Trimming took 5 bases from V and 5 from J; bases not matched to a gene: 9. CDR1 ENHRY and CDR2 SYGVKD come from the germline V gene. The CDR3 sequence: CAISIGTGGKETEAFF. The CDR3, as DNA: TGTGCCATCAGTATCGGGACAGGGGGCAAGGAAACTGAAGCTTTCTTT.

The chain has TRBV7-9 and TRBJ2-7; 12 positions match TRBD2. Looked up from germline, CDR1 is SEHNR and CDR2 is FQNEAQ (reference sequence). V was clipped by 8 bases and J by 7 bases; unmatched bases: 12. This CDR3 contains 15 residues. The CDR3 DNA reads as TGTGCCAGCCTACCCGGACTAGCGGGGAGCTGGGAGCAGTACTTC. It translates to CASLPGLAGSWEQYF.

The rearrangement joins TRBV7-6 to TRBJ2-2; TRBD2 matches 12 bases. The CDR3 totals 19 residues. Germline values: CDR1 SGHVS, CDR2 FNYEAQ. After removal of 3 bases from V and 0 bases from J, the junction contained 8 bases not matched to a gene. The CDR3 region has the DNA TGTGCCAGCAGCTTTTCCCTAGCGGGAGGGCCCTCGAACACCGGGGAGCTGTTTTTT. As protein: CASSFSLAGGPSNTGELFF.

In this sample, this clone turned up a few times. V usage is TRBV7-8 and J usage is TRBJ1-3; TRBD1 agrees at 7 bases. The ends lost 10 bases at V and 3 bases at J; junction bases unmatched: 12. The CDR3 consists of 15 residues. The germline V gene has CDR1 SGHVS and CDR2 FQNEAQ. CDR3 nucleotide sequence: TGTGCCACCGATTCGACAGGGAGCGGTGGAAACACCATATATTTT. It specifies CATDSTGSGGNTIYF.

The genes are TRBV7-9 and TRBJ2-7, with D possibly called TRBD1 or TRBD2 (6 bases each). Trimming stripped 6 bases from V and 2 bases from J, with 14 bases between. Per the germline V gene, CDR1 is SEHNR and CDR2 is FQNEAQ (reference sequence). CDR3 size: 14 residues. CDR3 amino acids: CASSMGGHTYEQYF. DNA for the CDR3: TGTGCCAGCAGTATGGGGGGACACACCTACGAGCAGTACTTC.

This chain uses TRBV7-8 with TRBJ2-5; D not resolved. The CDR3 loop spans 14 amino acids. V dropped 5 bases and J dropped 2 bases, with 12 bases sitting between them. From germline, CDR1 is SGHVS and CDR2 FQNEAQ. CDR3 region: CASSPRSEQETQYF. The CDR3 DNA sequence: TGTGCCAGCAGCCCCCGCAGCGAACAAGAGACCCAGTACTTC.

This sequence joins TRBV19 and TRBJ2-2; 7 nucleotides match TRBD2. V lost 5 bases, J lost 0 bases, and 6 bases stayed unmatched. The V gene's germline CDR1 is LNHDA and CDR2 SQIVND (reference sequence). The CDR3 has 16 amino acids. The CDR3 DNA is TGTGCCAGTAGTCCCCTAGCGGCAGCGAACACCGGGGAGCTGTTTTTT. Protein: CASSPLAAANTGELFF.

This clone has more than one count but fewer than ten. The chain carries TRBV12-5 and TRBJ1-5; weak D call: TRBD1 (5 bases). This CDR3 contains 16 residues. Germline lookup yields CDR1 LGHNT and CDR2 FRNRAP. Trimming took 6 bases from V and 4 from J, leaving 19 bases between them. The CDR3 here is CASGPPEGQGNQPQHF. CDR3 nucleotides: TGTGCTAGTGGGCCACCCGAAGGGCAGGGTAATCAGCCCCAGCATTTT. The whole variable domain, filled in from reference TRBV12-5 and TRBJ1-5, reads DARVTQTPRHKVTEMGQEVTMRCQPILGHNTVFWYRQTMMQGLELLAYFRNRAPLDDSGMPKDRFSAEMPDATLATLKIQPSEPRDSAVYFCASGPPEGQGNQPQHFGDGTRLSIL.

The rearrangement links TRBV7-9 to TRBJ2-7; the D gene is possibly TRBD2 (8 bases). CDR3 length: 15 amino acids. V was cut by 5 bases and J by 3 bases, with 17 bases left in between. Looked up from germline, CDR1 is SEHNR and CDR2 is FQNEAQ (reference sequence). The DNA of the CDR3 is TGTGCCAGCAGCCAGGGGGGTCTAGCGGGCTACGAGCAGTACTTC. Residues: CASSQGGLAGYEQYF.

V is TRBV7-9 and J is TRBJ2-7; 7 nucleotides line up with TRBD1. V lost 4 bases to trimming and J lost 6 bases; unmatched junction nucleotides: 3. Germline V lookup: CDR1 SEHNR, CDR2 FQNEAQ (reference sequence). There are 12 residues in the CDR3. This CDR3 is CASSWTGPEQYF. CDR3 sequence (DNA): TGTGCCAGCAGCTGGACAGGACCCGAGCAGTACTTC.

The chain has TRBV13 and TRBJ2-5, with 14 bases aligning to TRBD2. Germline V gene data show CDR1 as PRHDT and CDR2 as FYEKMQ (reference sequence). The CDR3 contains 17 residues. J gave up 4 bases and V 6 bases, and 10 bases lay outside the gene matches. CDR3 loop: CASSTRLAGGLGETQYF. DNA of the CDR3: TGTGCCAGCAGTACAAGACTAGCGGGAGGGCTCGGAGAGACCCAGTACTTC.

The rearrangement joins TRBV7-8 to TRBJ1-5; 7 bases are shared with TRBD1. The germline CDR1 and CDR2 sequences are SGHVS and FQNEAQ. This CDR3 region has 15 residues. V lost 2 bases, J lost 3 bases, and 4 bases stayed unmatched. CDR3 sequence: CASSLSTGYNQPQHF. CDR3 nucleotides: TGTGCCAGCAGCTTATCGACAGGGTACAATCAGCCCCAGCATTTT.

This clone has more than one count but fewer than ten. The chain employs TRBV9 and TRBJ1-3; 7 bases map to TRBD1. Germline CDR1 SGDLS, CDR2 YYNGEE. V lost 0 bases to trimming and J lost 5 bases; unmatched junction nucleotides: 8. The CDR3 totals 16 residues. The CDR3 here is CASSVGEGTARNTIYF. CDR3 DNA sequence: TGTGCCAGCAGCGTAGGCGAAGGGACAGCCAGAAACACCATATATTTT.

V and J are TRBV9 and TRBJ2-6; TRBD1 or TRBD2 may be the D gene (5 bases each). The germline CDR1 and CDR2 sequences are SGDLS and YYNGEE. This CDR3 is 17 amino acids long. Trimming pared 5 bases from V and 6 bases from J, leaving 21 bases between. CDR3 DNA sequence: TGTGCCAGCAGTATTGGGGTGGGGGAAAGCGCGGCCAACGTCCTGACTTTC. Protein sequence: CASSIGVGESAANVLTF. The full variable domain, in which reference TRBV9 and TRBJ2-6 provide the parts outside the CDR3, is DSGVTQTPKHLITATGQRVTLRCSPRSGDLSVYWYQQSLDQGLQFLIQYYNGEERAKGNILERFSAQQFPDLHSELNLSSLELGDSALYFCASSIGVGESAANVLTFGAGSRLTVL.

The chain recombines TRBV5-1 with TRBJ2-3, with 7 bases that match TRBD2. The CDR3 runs to 13 residues. The V gene end was trimmed by 4 bases and the J gene end by 6 bases; junction bases not matched to a gene: 5. CDR1 and CDR2 (germline): SGHRS, YFSETQ. CDR3 coding DNA: TGCGCCAGCAGCAGGGACTATGGGGATACGCAGTATTTT. Amino acid sequence: CASSRDYGDTQYF.

By share, this clone counts as medium-sized (0.01 to 0.1%). The DNA for the CDR3 is TGTGCCAGCGAGGGGCACATCTATGGCTACACCTTC. This codes for CASEGHIYGYTF. V is TRBV2 and J is TRBJ1-2, with D possibly TRBD1 on 5 matching bases. CDR3 length: 12 residues. The germline gives CDR1 SNHLY, CDR2 FYNNEI. V was clipped by 8 bases and J by 4 bases, with 11 bases between them.

This chain links TRBV16 with TRBJ2-7; tentatively, D is TRBD1 or TRBD2 (5 bases each). This CDR3 has 15 amino acids. Germline assignment: CDR1 KGHSY and CDR2 FQNENV. V gave up 1 base and J gave up 2 bases, with 12 bases separating them. Here the CDR3 DNA reads TGTGCCAGCAGCCAATTCAAAGGGACGGCCTACGAGCAGTACTTC. Translation gives CASSQFKGTAYEQYF.

On this clone itself: Different DNA sequences within this sample yield the same CDR3. This sequence joins TRBV27 and TRBJ2-7; D may be TRBD2 (7 bases). V lost 5 bases to trimming and J lost 5 bases, with 16 bases between them. CDR1 MNHEY and CDR2 SMNVEV come from the germline V gene (reference sequence). The CDR3 is made up of 14 amino acids. The CDR3 bases are TGTGCCAGCAGTCGTACTAGCGCAGGGGACGAGCAGTACTTC. Translating it yields CASSRTSAGDEQYF.